This passage covers 32 T cell receptor delta chains from one sample sequenced in a study of gammadelta T cells in human blood. TCRdb reran clone calling via CATT on the RT-PCR reads. The sample includes about 1,000 delta-chain clones, roughly a fifth of them seen just once. Sequencing used Vgamma9Vdelta2 gamma-delta T cells from infant blood. These receptors were obtained from a human donor.

About this clone itself: A far larger clone lies a single base away; this is likely a read error. This chain uses TRDV2 with TRDJ3; 8 bases map to TRDD3. TCRdb gives no J gene; it was assigned here by matching the DNA to germline. Per germline, CDR1 GEAIGNYY and CDR2 EKD. The CDR3 runs to 20 residues. V gave up 0 bases and J gave up 0 bases; unmatched junction bases: 9. CDR3 sequence reads: CACDTVMIGGYSWDTRQMFF. The CDR3 nucleotides read TGTGCCTGTGACACCGTCATGATCGGGGGATACTCCTGGGACACCCGACAGATGTTTTTC.

This clone counts as medium-sized. The likely explanation is a read error, given a far larger clone one base away. Other DNA sequences in this specimen translate into the identical CDR3. This chain links TRDV2 with TRDJ1; 8 bases fit TRDD3. Germline V CDR1 and CDR2: GEAIGNYY, EKD. CDR3 size: 14 residues. The junction had 2 bases not matched to a gene; V was cut back by 3 bases and J by 0 bases. CDR3: CACDLLGDTDKLIF. The CDR3 nucleotides are TGTGCCTGTGACCTACTGGGGGACACCGATAAACTCATCTTT.

This clone is classed as large. The chain employs TRDV2 and TRDJ3; D not resolved. CDR1 and CDR2 (germline): GEAIGNYY, EKD. CDR3 size: 18 residues. Trimming took 3 bases from V and 0 from J, leaving 14 bases between them. This CDR3 is CACDLAGPSSWDTRQMFF. In DNA, the CDR3 is TGTGCCTGTGACCTCGCGGGGCCTAGCTCCTGGGACACCCGACAGATGTTTTTC.

A remark on this clone: The protein TCRdb lists belongs to a much larger clone and differs from this DNA's translation at residue 12, which points to a read error; the protein shown is made from the DNA. The rearrangement uses TRDV2 and TRDJ1; 9 nucleotides align to TRDD3. The CDR3 contains 14 residues. CDR1 and CDR2 from the germline V gene are GEAIGNYY and EKD. DNA of the CDR3: TGTGCCTGTGACGTCTTACTGGGGGACGATAAAATCATCTTT. Its protein is CACDVLLGDDKIIF.

This clone came up a few times. V gene TRDV1 combines with J gene TRDJ1; the D call may be TRDD2 or TRDD3 (7 bases each). Germline values: CDR1 TSWWSYY, CDR2 QGS. This CDR3 has 19 residues. The ends were cut back, 1 base at V and 0 bases at J, with 21 bases in the middle. The CDR3 bases are TGTGCTCTTGGGGAACGCGGCCTTCCTGGGGGCCCGTACACCGATAAACTCATCTTT. Translated: CALGERGLPGGPYTDKLIF.

This clone was counted between two and nine times. This may come from a read error, since a much larger clone is one base off. The chain is built from TRDV2 and TRDJ1, with 7 bases fitting TRDD3. Germline V lookup: CDR1 GEAIGNYY, CDR2 EKD. The CDR3 extends over 18 amino acids. DNA of the CDR3: TGTGCCAGTGACCCCCTGGGCGGGAGTGGGGGAAACACCGATAAACTCATCTTT. As protein: CASDPLGGSGGNTDKLIF.

With respect to this clone: A read error likely explains why the TCRdb protein, taken from a much larger clone, differs from this DNA's translation at residue 5; the protein shown is translated from the DNA. The chain carries TRDV2 and TRDJ1, with 12 bases fitting TRDD3. The germline V gene has CDR1 GEAIGNYY and CDR2 EKD. The CDR3 loop spans 18 amino acids. V trimming: 2 bases; J trimming: 2 bases; junction bases outside the gene matches: 11. The CDR3 sequence is CACDIVLGDTKRTDKLIF. In DNA, the CDR3 is TGTGCCTGTGACATTGTACTGGGGGATACTAAAAGGACCGATAAACTCATCTTT.

In this sample, this clone is medium-sized. The chain joins TRDV2 to TRDJ3; 10 bases fit TRDD3. The CDR3 has 18 residues. The trim removed 3 bases at V and 0 bases at J, leaving 4 bases unmatched. From germline, CDR1 is GEAIGNYY and CDR2 EKD. The CDR3, as DNA: TGTGCCTGTGACGGGCTGGGGGATAGCTCCTGGGACACCCGACAGATGTTTTTC. Encoded protein: CACDGLGDSSWDTRQMFF.

This clone was found a few times. Since a far larger clone is one base different, this is likely a read error. The V gene is TRDV2, the J gene TRDJ3; 10 bases fit TRDD3. The CDR3 is 19 amino acids. Germline CDR1 reads GEAIGNYY; CDR2 reads EKD. The CDR3 DNA sequence: TGTGCCGGTGACACAGTACTGGGGGATTACTCCTGGGACACCCGACAGATGTTTTTC. Its translation is CAGDTVLGDYSWDTRQMFF.

This chain joins TRDV2 and TRDJ3, with D perhaps TRDD3 (6 bases). TCRdb does not report a J gene; here it was assigned by matching the DNA to germline references. The ends were cut back, 1 base at V and 0 bases at J, with 12 bases in the middle. This CDR3 region has 18 residues. Germline V gives CDR1 GEAIGNYY, CDR2 EKD. The CDR3 sequence is CACDTVGGSSWDTRQMFF. As DNA, the CDR3 is TGTGCCTGTGACACGGTGGGGGGGAGCTCCTGGGACACCCGACAGATGTTTTTC.

In its sample, this clone is large (0.1 to 1%). V gene TRDV2 combines with J gene TRDJ3; possible D gene TRDD3, 6 bases. The CDR3 spans 19 residues. Looked up from germline, CDR1 is GEAIGNYY and CDR2 is EKD. V gave up 3 bases and J gave up 1 base, with 18 bases separating them. The CDR3 coding sequence is TGTGCCTGTGACGCGGCTCTGGGGACAACTTCCTGGGACACCCGACAGATGTTTTTC. Its protein product is CACDAALGTTSWDTRQMFF.

This clone was counted only a few times. Given a much more abundant clone one base away, this may be a read error. The chain carries TRDV2 and TRDJ3, with 12 bases that match TRDD3. Germline loops: CDR1 GEAIGNYY, CDR2 EKD. Unmatched junction bases numbered 7, after V lost 2 bases and J lost 0 bases. The CDR3 is 20 residues long. CDR3 coding DNA: TGTGCCTGTGACAATAACTGGGGGATACCCGGCTCCTGGGACACCCGACAGATGTTTTTC. Encoded protein: CACDNNWGIPGSWDTRQMFF.

For this clone: A far larger clone is a single base away, which makes a read error likely. The chain recombines TRDV2 with TRDJ3, with 10 bases lining up with TRDD3. The CDR3 consists of 20 residues. CDR1 GEAIGNYY and CDR2 EKD come from the germline V gene. The CDR3 loop reads CAYDKVGGYAPAWDTRQMFF. CDR3 nucleotides: TGTGCCTATGACAAGGTAGGGGGATACGCCCCAGCCTGGGACACCCGACAGATGTTTTTC.

Note on this clone: This is likely an artifact of a read error, given a far larger clone one base away. The rearrangement uses TRDV2 and TRDJ3, with 9 positions matching TRDD3. TCRdb gives no J gene; it was assigned here by matching the DNA to germline. J gave up 0 bases and V 3 bases, and 8 bases lay outside the gene matches. In germline, CDR1 is GEAIGNYY, CDR2 EKD. The CDR3 totals 19 residues. In nucleotides, the CDR3 is TGTGCCTGTGACCTGGTACTGGGGGAGAGCTCCTGGGACACCCGACAGATGTTTTTC. It codes for CACDLVLGESSWDTRQMFF.

About this clone: One base away lies a much larger clone, so this may be a sequencing read error. The chain uses TRDV2 and TRDJ3; 9 nucleotides align to TRDD3. TCRdb does not report a J gene; here it was assigned by matching the DNA to germline references. This CDR3 has 19 residues. Germline lookup yields CDR1 GEAIGNYY and CDR2 EKD. CDR3 coding DNA: TGTGCCTGTAACACCCTGGGGGATTCGAGCTCCTGGGACACCCGACAGATGTTTTTC. Translation: CACNTLGDSSSWDTRQMFF.

Regarding this clone: A read error likely explains why the TCRdb protein, taken from a much larger clone, differs from this DNA's translation at residue 7; the protein shown is translated from the DNA. The chain is built from TRDV2 and TRDJ2; D may be TRDD3 (5 bases). TCRdb is silent on the J gene; assignment here came from matching the DNA to germline. Trimming took off 2 bases at V and 5 bases at J, with 11 bases between the two ends. Germline values: CDR1 GEAIGNYY, CDR2 EKD. The CDR3 covers 14 residues. The CDR3 sequence: CACDILVDTAQLFF. The CDR3 bases are TGTGCCTGTGACATACTGGTGGATACAGCACAACTCTTCTTT.

As regards this clone: The likely explanation is a read error, given a far larger clone one base away. The J gene is TRDJ3, the V gene TRDV2, with TRDD3 matching over 12 bases. No J gene was available from TCRdb, and it was assigned here by a germline match of the DNA. J lost 0 bases, V lost 3 bases, and 8 bases had no gene match. Germline V lookup: CDR1 GEAIGNYY, CDR2 EKD. The CDR3 extends over 20 amino acids. In DNA form, the CDR3 reads TGTGCCTGTGACCGCTTACTGGGGGATACCCCCTCCTGGGACACCCGACAGATGTTTTTC. Residues: CACDRLLGDTPSWDTRQMFF.

This clone was counted between two and nine times. A far larger clone is off by one base, so a read error is likely. This chain uses TRDV2 with TRDJ3; TRDD3 matches 7 bases. With 0 bases clipped from V and 0 bases from J, the junction kept 10 bases outside the gene matches. The CDR3 length is 20 residues. Germline V gene lookup returns CDR1 GEAIGNYY and CDR2 EKD. The CDR3 sequence is CACDTRGIRGGSWDTRQMFF. CDR3 sequence (DNA): TGTGCCTGTGACACCAGGGGGATTCGCGGGGGCTCCTGGGACACCCGACAGATGTTTTTC.

Only a few counts were recorded for this clone. This chain uses TRDV2 with TRDJ3; 9 bases are a match to TRDD3. Germline-derived CDR1 and CDR2 are GEAIGNYY and EKD. This CDR3 is 19 amino acids long. The J segment lost 0 bases and the V segment lost 6 bases, leaving 11 bases of the junction unmatched. This CDR3 reads CACNQLGETGSWDTRQMFF. The CDR3 bases are TGTGCCTGTAACCAACTGGGGGAGACAGGCTCCTGGGACACCCGACAGATGTTTTTC.

This clone is medium-sized. The chain couples TRDV2 to TRDJ1; 9 positions match TRDD3. J was trimmed by 2 bases and V by 0 bases; bases with no gene match: 6. The CDR3 totals 16 residues. Germline CDR1 reads GEAIGNYY; CDR2 reads EKD. CDR3 sequence reads: CACDTVFLGDTDKLIF. Written as DNA, the CDR3 is TGTGCCTGTGACACCGTTTTTCTGGGGGATACCGATAAACTCATCTTT.

This clone is medium-sized (0.01 to 0.1%) in the sample. A much more abundant neighbour one base away suggests this may be a read error. V gene TRDV2 combines with J gene TRDJ2, with 9 nucleotides matching TRDD3. Losses at the gene ends were 3 bases for V and 4 bases for J; bases not matched to a gene: 2. CDR1 and CDR2 from the germline V gene are GEAIGNYY and EKD. CDR3 length: 14 residues. The CDR3 is CACDVLGETAQLFF. CDR3 bases: TGTGCCTGTGACGTACTGGGGGAGACAGCACAACTCTTCTTT.

Comment on this clone: A read error is likely here: a far larger clone is one base away. The chain combines TRDV2 with TRDJ3; possible D gene TRDD3, 5 bases. The J gene comes from matching the DNA to germline here; TCRdb lacks it. The CDR3 totals 19 residues. CDR1 and CDR2 (germline): GEAIGNYY, EKD. CDR3 nucleotide sequence: TGTGCCTGTGGCACCGGGGGGTTCTCCAGCTCCTGGGACACCCGACAGATGTTTTTC. Amino acids: CACGTGGFSSSWDTRQMFF.

A note on this clone: Possible read error: a much larger clone is one base away. The chain is built from TRDV2 and TRDJ3; 13 bases agree with TRDD3. The J gene, left out of TCRdb, was set here by checking the DNA against germline. V lost 2 bases, J lost 4 bases, and 1 base stayed unmatched. The CDR3 loop spans 17 amino acids. Germline V gene sequence: CDR1 GEAIGNYY, CDR2 EKD. CDR3 DNA sequence: TGTGCCTGTGACATACTGGGGGATACGTGGGACACCCGACAGATGTTTTTC. Its translation is CACDILGDTWDTRQMFF.

About this clone itself: With a far larger clone one base away, a read error is the likely cause. The J gene is TRDJ3, the V gene TRDV2; 9 bases line up with TRDD3. TCRdb carries no J gene annotation; the J gene was assigned here by matching the DNA with germline. Germline trimming cut 3 bases from V and 4 bases from J; bases unmatched to any gene: 6. CDR3 length equals 17 residues. Germline V lookup: CDR1 GEAIGNYY, CDR2 EKD. The DNA of the CDR3 is TGTGCCTGTGACCCCGTTGGGGGATATTGGGACACCCGACAGATGTTTTTC. The encoded protein is CACDPVGGYWDTRQMFF.

By sample fraction, this clone is large. The chain employs TRDV2 and TRDJ1; TRDD3 matches 12 bases. This CDR3 region has 16 residues. Trimming removed 2 bases from V and 0 bases from J; junction bases left unmatched: 3. CDR1 and CDR2 from the germline V gene are GEAIGNYY and EKD. The CDR3 DNA reads as TGTGCCTGTGACATACTGGGGGATACTAACACCGATAAACTCATCTTT. Translated, it gives CACDILGDTNTDKLIF.

By share, this clone ranks as medium-sized. This chain links TRDV2 with TRDJ1, with 8 bases fitting TRDD3. The CDR3 is 15 amino acids. Germline V gene lookup returns CDR1 GEAIGNYY and CDR2 EKD. V lost 0 bases, J lost 4 bases, and 6 bases stayed unmatched. For the CDR3, the DNA is TGTGCCTGTGACACCGTGGGGGATTCAGGCGATAAACTCATCTTT. Residues: CACDTVGDSGDKLIF.

This clone was counted between two and nine times. With a far larger clone one base away, a read error is the likely cause. V is TRDV2 and J is TRDJ3; TRDD3 matches 8 bases. Germline-derived CDR1 and CDR2 are GEAIGNYY and EKD. The CDR3 extends over 18 amino acids. With V trimmed by 1 base and J by 2 bases, 6 bases remained unmatched. CDR3 sequence: CACDTMGDYPWDTRQMFF. The CDR3 coding sequence is TGTGCCTGTGACACAATGGGGGATTATCCCTGGGACACCCGACAGATGTTTTTC.

This clone is large by share. This chain uses TRDV2 with TRDJ3; 7 nucleotides align to TRDD3. Unmatched junction bases numbered 4, after V lost 0 bases and J lost 0 bases. The CDR3 has 18 residues. In germline, CDR1 is GEAIGNYY, CDR2 EKD. This CDR3 is CACDTVLGSSWDTRQMFF. The CDR3 region has the DNA TGTGCCTGTGACACCGTACTGGGGAGCTCCTGGGACACCCGACAGATGTTTTTC.

Comment on this clone: A far larger clone differs by one base, so this is likely a read error. This rearrangement joins TRDV2 to TRDJ3; D may be TRDD3 (5 bases). TCRdb leaves out the J gene; it was filled in here by matching the DNA to germline. The CDR3 has 19 residues. V was pared by 5 bases and J by 0 bases, with 19 bases between. The germline V gene encodes CDR1 GEAIGNYY and CDR2 EKD. DNA of the CDR3: TGTGCCTGTGTCCCCGCCGGGGGGTCAAGCTCCTGGGACACCCGACAGATGTTTTTC. The encoded protein is CACVPAGGSSSWDTRQMFF.

As for this clone: A far larger clone lies a single base away; this is likely a read error. The V call is TRDV2, the J call TRDJ3; D perhaps matches TRDD3 (5 bases). As TCRdb names no J gene, one was assigned here on the basis of a DNA match to germline. V was shortened by 3 bases and J by 0 bases, with 11 bases between the two germline ends. CDR1 and CDR2 (germline): GEAIGNYY, EKD. CDR3 size: 17 residues. The CDR3 DNA reads TGTGCCTGTGACGGGATGCGGAGCTCCTGGGACACCCGACAGATGTTTTTC. Translating it yields CACDGMRSSWDTRQMFF.

This clone was counted between two and nine times. V and J are TRDV2 and TRDJ3, with 10 positions matching TRDD3. No J gene was available from TCRdb, and it was assigned here by a germline match of the DNA. CDR3 size: 18 residues. The germline CDR1 and CDR2 sequences are GEAIGNYY and EKD. V shed 2 bases, J shed 5 bases, and the junction held 8 bases outside the gene matches. The CDR3 loop is CACDKVGGYAGDTRQMFF. CDR3 nucleotide sequence: TGTGCCTGTGACAAGGTAGGGGGATACGCCGGGGACACCCGACAGATGTTTTTC.

Turning to this clone: It is likely a read error: a sequence one base away is far more abundant. Other DNA sequences in this specimen translate into the identical CDR3. V is TRDV2 and J is TRDJ3; 9 bases align to TRDD3. The CDR3 is made up of 17 amino acids. Looked up from germline, CDR1 is GEAIGNYY and CDR2 is EKD. The CDR3 DNA follows: TGTGCCTGTGACACCTGGGGGATATCCTGGGACACCCGTCAGATGTTTTTC. This translates into CACDTWGISWDTRQMFF.